This section outlines one T cell receptor (beta chain) sequence together with its context. Its antigen is undetermined. V gave up 1 base and J gave up 3 bases, with 10 bases separating them. Germline V gives CDR1 SGHNT, CDR2 YENEEA. This CDR3 has 14 residues. The protocol was immunoSEQ multiplex PCR, while the TCRdb copy is restricted to in-frame clones and leaves out a portion. The data show about 820,000 clones, with 80% to 95% seen just once and approximately 25% held by the top ten. The data belong to a study of shared clonotypes between healthy human individuals. Study-wide findings and caveats: Some naive CD4 clonotypes, roughly 4.5%, turned up in common across a few donors. It was the non-shared clonotypes that had lower generation probabilities than clonotypes shared by all four donors. Rarefaction exposed incomplete sorted-subset sequencing despite large depth.

Cells designated naive CD8 were CD45RO-negative and were positively selected for CCR7, with terminally differentiated effector memory CD45RA+ cells excluded. Donation came from healthy HIV-negative adults that had no recent acute infections or vaccinations. The sample taken for sequencing was naive CD8+ T cells sorted from blood. The chain combines TRBV11-3 with TRBJ2-7; D is unresolved. The source of this sequence is a young man in good health. The CDR3 DNA reads as TGTGCCAGCAGCTTAGGACCGTTTGGCTACGAGCAGTACTTC. It is translated as CASSLGPFGYEQYF.